This TCR beta chain emerged from a study of human CD4 T cells and Enterobacteriaceae. Memory CD4+ T cells were sorted as all CD4+ cells except CD45RA+CCR7+CD95- naive cells, over 95% pure. Healthy donors' blood was sourced from blood donation centers in Switzerland. Sorting first excluded CD8+, CD14+, CD16+, CD56+, CD19+ and CD25-bright cells. Findings of the study overall: Broadly cross-reactive clonotypes: about 60% of the 19 ranked in the top 5%.

Detection sensitivity for ex vivo total memory CD4+ was one cell in 200,000. Profiling relied on immunoSEQ multiplex PCR, and the TCRdb table lists in-frame clones only, not all of them. The table has approximately 26,000 clones, about 82% seen once. The germline gives CDR1 SGHVS, CDR2 FNYEAQ. CDR3 length equals 16 residues. Trimming pared 1 base from V and 8 bases from J, leaving 15 bases between. Concerning this clone: Its antigen is undetermined.

The sequence was obtained from a human donor in good health. V and J are TRBV7-6 and TRBJ1-6; D is perhaps TRBD1 (5 bases). Sequencing was carried out using memory CD4+ T cells from blood. The CDR3 DNA sequence: TGTGCCAGCAGCTTAGGAGGTCCAGGGAGTTATTCACCCCTCCACTTT. Residues: CASSLGGPGSYSPLHF.